The 13 T cell receptor beta chains given below trace back to one sample, sequenced in a study of cytomegalovirus exposure and HLA in healthy donors. Both 60 Vbeta primers and 13 Jbeta primers went into the PCR. Produced via immunoSEQ multiplex PCR; TCRdb's table is partial and in-frame only. This table has about 63,000 clones, 75% to 90% appearing once. The sample was PBMCs. These receptor sequences come from a woman younger than 45 in good health and CMV-seropositive.

The chain is built from TRBV6-5 and TRBJ1-1, with D possibly matching TRBD1 (5 bases). This CDR3 contains 15 residues. Germline V gene sequence: CDR1 MNHEY, CDR2 SVGAGI. The V gene lost 0 bases and the J gene lost 1 base, with 9 bases spanning the gap. For the CDR3, the DNA is TGTGCCAGCAGTTACTCGCCAGGGCAGAACACTGAAGCTTTCTTT. Translation gives CASSYSPGQNTEAFF.

The chain uses TRBV10-3 and TRBJ2-3; D unclear. V gave up 6 bases and J gave up 2 bases, with 12 bases separating them. The length of the CDR3 is 14 residues. CDR1 is ENHRY and CDR2 is SYGVKD in the germline V gene. The CDR3 nucleotides are TGTGCCATCAGCGTAGGAGATACCACAGATACGCAGTATTTT. This sequence encodes CAISVGDTTDTQYF.

This clone was recorded only once. This chain links TRBV11-2 with TRBJ2-7; 9 positions match TRBD2. This CDR3 spans 11 amino acids. CDR1 and CDR2 from the germline V gene are SGHAT and FQNNGV. For the CDR3, the DNA is TGTGTGGCGGGAGGGCCGCTCGAGCAGTACTTC. The encoded protein is CVAGGPLEQYF.

The rearrangement joins TRBV7-7 to TRBJ2-7, with D possibly matching TRBD2 (6 bases). Looked up from germline, CDR1 is SSHAT and CDR2 is FNYEAQ (reference sequence). The CDR3 consists of 15 residues. V lost 2 bases and J lost 2, with 13 bases in between. CDR3 amino acids: CASSLRAGSPYEQYF. CDR3 bases: TGTGCCAGCAGCTTAAGGGCGGGGAGCCCCTACGAGCAGTACTTC.

This clone was observed a handful of times. The chain links TRBV4-1 to TRBJ2-3, with 12 bases aligning to TRBD2. This CDR3 has 15 amino acids. CDR1 and CDR2 from the germline V gene are MGHRA and YSYEKL. V lost 4 bases, J lost 1 base, and 0 bases stayed unmatched. The CDR3 sequence is CASSRLAGGTDTQYF. Here the CDR3 DNA reads TGCGCCAGCAGCCGACTAGCGGGAGGCACAGATACGCAGTATTTT.

The chain is built from TRBV2 and TRBJ2-1, with 7 bases aligning to TRBD2. The CDR3 consists of 13 residues. With 7 bases clipped from V and 5 bases from J, the junction kept 5 bases outside the gene matches. Germline CDR1 SNHLY, CDR2 FYNNEI. The CDR3 protein is CASTGEGNNEQFF. CDR3 nucleotides: TGTGCCAGCACGGGGGAGGGGAACAATGAGCAGTTCTTC.

V and J are TRBV28 and TRBJ2-1; unclear D gene. V dropped 8 bases and J dropped 5 bases, with 13 bases sitting between them. CDR1 and CDR2 from the germline V gene are MDHEN and SYDVKM. The CDR3 has 13 residues. DNA for the CDR3: TGTGCCAGCCGTCTGAACGGTCACAATGAGCAGTTCTTC. It specifies CASRLNGHNEQFF.

The V call is TRBV6-5, the J call TRBJ2-3, with 7 bases that match TRBD1. V shed 5 bases and J 6 bases; nucleotides not matched to a gene: 11. From germline, CDR1 is MNHEY and CDR2 SVGAGI. This CDR3 has 15 residues. CDR3 sequence (DNA): TGTGCCAGCAGTACCGACAGGGAATTTTCCGATACGCAGTATTTT. It specifies CASSTDREFSDTQYF.

This chain links TRBV28 with TRBJ2-7; D not resolved. The germline V gene has CDR1 MDHEN and CDR2 SYDVKM. V was trimmed by 7 bases and J by 2 bases, leaving 9 bases between them. The CDR3 loop spans 12 amino acids. CDR3 bases: TGTGCCAGCAACGAAGGAGCCTACGAGCAGTACTTC. Its translation: CASNEGAYEQYF.

This clone was detected only a few times. V gene TRBV7-2 combines with J gene TRBJ2-3; TRBD2 aligns across 15 bases. Per germline, CDR1 SGHTA and CDR2 FQGNSA. J gave up 5 bases and V 1 base, and 4 bases lay outside the gene matches. This CDR3 is built from 17 residues. CDR3 sequence (DNA): TGTGCCAGCAGCTTAGACAGGACTAGCGGGAGGGGAGATACGCAGTATTTT. It yields the protein CASSLDRTSGRGDTQYF.

This chain joins TRBV19 and TRBJ2-5; D not resolved. Germline V CDR1 and CDR2: LNHDA, SQIVND (reference sequence). CDR3 length equals 14 residues. Trimming took 1 base from V and 4 from J, leaving 10 bases between them. CDR3 bases: TGTGCCAGTAGTATAGCCGGCAGGTCAGAGACCCAGTACTTC. Translated: CASSIAGRSETQYF.

CDR3 coding DNA: TGTGCCAGCAGTTCTCGCCTAGCTACCCAGTACTTC. This gives the protein CASSSRLATQYF. The V gene is TRBV2, the J gene TRBJ2-5; a weak D match, TRBD2 (5 bases). This CDR3 is built from 12 residues. V was cut by 5 bases and J by 8 bases, with 12 bases left in between. CDR1 is SNHLY and CDR2 is FYNNEI in the germline V gene.

The chain combines TRBV5-6 with TRBJ1-2; 9 bases align to TRBD1. CDR1 SGHDT and CDR2 YYEEEE come from the germline V gene. The CDR3 spans 15 residues. Trimming took 3 bases from V and 8 from J; bases not matched to a gene: 11. The DNA for the CDR3 is TGTGCCAGCAGCTCTCAAGTGACAGGGGGACTAGGCTACACCTTC. This sequence encodes CASSSQVTGGLGYTF.